Listed below are T cell receptor beta chains from one sample, sequenced in a study of technical replicates of blood from a few donors. Measured with immunoSEQ multiplex PCR; TCRdb has only the in-frame clones, and not every one. This sample yields some 56,000 clones, of which 85% to 95% are seen a single time; about 4% belongs to the top ten. Sequenced sample: PBMCs. These receptors were collected from a human donor in good health. Some clones in this sample may be carry-over from other donors' samples. Each CDR3 is given with its conserved first and last residue. The D gene is left open where the match is weak. Expanded clones get a size class; other rows say once, few or many, or leave the size out.

clone size,V gene,J gene,D gene,CDR3 DNA,CDR3 protein
NA,TRBV7-2,TRBJ1-2,NA,TGTGCCAGCAGCTTAGGGGGGCCTGGCTACACCTTC,CASSLGGPGYTF
NA,TRBV6-6,TRBJ2-7,NA,TGTGCCAGCAGTCACCCCCCAGGGCAGATCCACGAGCAGTACTTC,CASSHPPGQIHEQYF
NA,TRBV4-1,TRBJ1-1,TRBD1,TGCGCCAGCAGCCCGGACAGGGACACTGAAGCTTTCTTT,CASSPDRDTEAFF
NA,TRBV7-6,TRBJ2-7,NA,TGTGCCAGCAGCACGGGCCCTTCGGGGTACTACGAGCAGTACTTC,CASSTGPSGYYEQYF
NA,TRBV13,TRBJ2-1,NA,TGTGCCAGCAGCTTTGCCCCCAACCTAGCGAGTTACAATGAGCAGTTCTTC,CASSFAPNLASYNEQFF
NA,TRBV7-3,TRBJ2-1,TRBD2,TGTGCCAGCAGCTTACTACTAGCGGGAGCATACAATGAGCAGTTCTTC,CASSLLLAGAYNEQFF
NA,TRBV7-3,TRBJ2-1,NA,TGTGCCAGCAGCTTTCACAGGGATGGGAATGAGCAGTTCTTC,CASSFHRDGNEQFF
NA,TRBV7-2,TRBJ2-7,TRBD2,TGTGCCAGCAGTTATCAAGCGGGAGGGACCTACGAGCAGTACTTC,CASSYQAGGTYEQYF
once,TRBV10-1,TRBJ1-5,NA,TGCGCCAGCAGTGACAATGGGGGGACGGATCATCAGCCCCAGCATTTT,CASSDNGGTDHQPQHF
NA,TRBV14,TRBJ2-7,TRBD2,TGTGCCAGCAGCCAAGTACGGGGACTAGCGAATGAGCAGTACTTC,CASSQVRGLANEQYF
NA,TRBV23-1,TRBJ1-5,NA,TGCGCCAGCCTCCGGGACAAGATAAATCTCGGACAGCCCCAGCATTTT,CASLRDKINLGQPQHF
NA,TRBV7-2,TRBJ1-4,NA,TGTGCCAGCAGATTCAGGGTGGGTAATGAAAAACTGTTTTTT,CASRFRVGNEKLFF
NA,TRBV5-8,TRBJ2-1,TRBD2,TGTGCCAGCAGCCCGGGGGTAGCGGGGGGGCCCTACAATGAGCAGTTCTTC,CASSPGVAGGPYNEQFF
once,TRBV27,TRBJ2-3,TRBD2,TGTGCCAGCCGTGGACTAGCGGGTGTCCGGGGAGATACGCAGTATTTT,CASRGLAGVRGDTQYF
NA,TRBV7-2,TRBJ1-4,NA,TGTGCCAGCAGCTTCCCAGGGGTCGGTGGAGAAAAACTGTTTTTT,CASSFPGVGGEKLFF
NA,TRBV19,TRBJ2-1,NA,TGTGCCAGTAAGAGGCCCCTCTCGGGTGAGCAGTTCTTC,CASKRPLSGEQFF
NA,TRBV4-3,TRBJ2-3,TRBD2,TGCGCCAGCAGCCAAGATAGAACTAGCGGGGCCACAGATACGCAGTATTTT,CASSQDRTSGATDTQYF
NA,TRBV18,TRBJ2-7,TRBD1,TGTGCCAGCTCACCGGGACAGGTCTACGAGCAGTACTTC,CASSPGQVYEQYF
once,TRBV5-1,TRBJ1-6,TRBD1,TGCGCCAGCAGCCTGACAGGGGGGAATTCACCCCTCCACTTT,CASSLTGGNSPLHF
NA,TRBV15,TRBJ1-6,NA,TGTGCCACCAGCAGAGATGGGAGTAATTCACCCCTCCACTTT,CATSRDGSNSPLHF
NA,TRBV5-6,TRBJ2-2,NA,TGTGCCAGCAGCCCCTCGGGGGTTAGCCTGAACACCGGGGAGCTGTTTTTT,CASSPSGVSLNTGELFF
once,TRBV2,TRBJ1-1,NA,TGTGCCAGCGTTCCTGACAGAAACACTGAAGCTTTCTTT,CASVPDRNTEAFF
NA,TRBV9,TRBJ2-5,TRBD2,TGTGCCAGCAGCGTAGTAGCGGGAGGCCAAGAGACCCAGTACTTC,CASSVVAGGQETQYF
NA,TRBV9,TRBJ1-2,TRBD1,TGTGCCAGCAGCGTCGGCGACAGGGGCTTCTATGGCTACACCTTC,CASSVGDRGFYGYTF
NA,TRBV11-2,TRBJ1-2,NA,TGTGCCAGCAGCTTAGGTGGGGGCTTAGATGGCTACACCTTC,CASSLGGGLDGYTF
NA,TRBV5-1,TRBJ2-7,TRBD1,TGCGCCAGCAGCCAAGGACAGGGCCCCTACGAGCAGTACTTC,CASSQGQGPYEQYF